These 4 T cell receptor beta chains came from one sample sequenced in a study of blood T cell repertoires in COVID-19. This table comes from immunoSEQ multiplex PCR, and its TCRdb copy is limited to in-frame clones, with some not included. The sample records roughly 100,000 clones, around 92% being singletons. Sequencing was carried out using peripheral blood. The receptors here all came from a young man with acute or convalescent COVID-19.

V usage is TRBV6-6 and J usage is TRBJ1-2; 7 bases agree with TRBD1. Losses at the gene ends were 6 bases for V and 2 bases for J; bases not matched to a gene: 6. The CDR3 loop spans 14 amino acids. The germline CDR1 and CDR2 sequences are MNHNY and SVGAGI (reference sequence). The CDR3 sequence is CASSHPGQNYGYTF. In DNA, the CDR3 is TGTGCCAGCAGCCACCCGGGACAGAACTATGGCTACACCTTC.

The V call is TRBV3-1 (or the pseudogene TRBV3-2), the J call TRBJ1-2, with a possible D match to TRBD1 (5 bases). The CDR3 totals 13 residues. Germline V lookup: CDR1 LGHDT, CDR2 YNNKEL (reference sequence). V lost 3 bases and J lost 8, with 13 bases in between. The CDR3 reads CASSQPSPGGYTF. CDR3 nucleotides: TGTGCCAGCAGCCAGCCGAGCCCAGGGGGCTACACCTTC.

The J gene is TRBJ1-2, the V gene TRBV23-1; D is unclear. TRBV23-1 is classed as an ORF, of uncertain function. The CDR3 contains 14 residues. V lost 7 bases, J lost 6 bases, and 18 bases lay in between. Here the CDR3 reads CASKHLTRGHGYTF. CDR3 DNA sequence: TGCGCCAGCAAACACCTAACCCGCGGTCATGGCTACACCTTC.

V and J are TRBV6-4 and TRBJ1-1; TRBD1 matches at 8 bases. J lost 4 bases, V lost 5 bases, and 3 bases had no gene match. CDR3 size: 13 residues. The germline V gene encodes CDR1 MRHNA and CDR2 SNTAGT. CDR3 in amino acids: CASSLQGGTEAFF. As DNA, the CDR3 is TGTGCCAGCAGTCTACAGGGGGGCACTGAAGCTTTCTTT.